The T cell receptor (beta chain) described here comes from a study of control samples from healthy donors and cancer patients. Only in-frame clones appear in the TCRdb table, and some are missing; sequencing was by immunoSEQ multiplex PCR. Among approximately 140,000 clones listed, about 90% were seen once. V lost 6 bases to trimming and J lost 1 base, with 4 bases between them. CDR1 and CDR2 from the germline V gene are SGHDN and FVKESK. There are 12 residues in the CDR3. The chain uses TRBV14 and TRBJ1-3; D is ambiguous. The TCR originated in a man aged 18 to 30 in good health. The specimen sequenced was blood. The CDR3 is CASRQSGNTIYF. The CDR3 DNA follows: TGTGCCAGCAGACAATCTGGAAACACCATATATTTT.